This TCR beta chain was observed in a study of T cell responses to AZD1222 COVID-19 vaccine. Germline assignment: CDR1 MDHEN and CDR2 SYDVKM. V shed 7 bases and J shed 5 bases, with 6 bases lying between them. CDR3 length equals 12 residues. Repertoires were generated with immunoSEQ multiplex PCR, while TCRdb's copy carries only in-frame clones and drops some. This repertoire shows over 85,000 clones, approximately 91% found once; its top ten account for 16%. The chain recombines TRBV28 with TRBJ1-6, with no clear D. The sequence was obtained from an adult who received the AZD1222 COVID-19 vaccine. The specimen was peripheral blood, collected 28 days after the second AZD1222 dose. CDR3 sequence reads: CASNQNNSPLHF. The CDR3, as DNA: TGTGCCAGCAACCAGAATAATTCACCCCTCCACTTT.